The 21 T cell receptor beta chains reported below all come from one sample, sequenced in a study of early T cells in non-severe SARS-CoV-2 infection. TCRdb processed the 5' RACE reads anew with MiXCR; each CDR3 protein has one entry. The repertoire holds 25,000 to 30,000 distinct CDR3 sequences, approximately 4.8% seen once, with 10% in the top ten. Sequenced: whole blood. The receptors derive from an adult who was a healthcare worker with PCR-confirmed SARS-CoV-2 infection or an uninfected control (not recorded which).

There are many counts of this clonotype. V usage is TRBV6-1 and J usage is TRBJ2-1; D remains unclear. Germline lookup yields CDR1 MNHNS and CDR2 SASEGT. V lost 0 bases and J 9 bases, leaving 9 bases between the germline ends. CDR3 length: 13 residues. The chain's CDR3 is CASSEAPKVEQFF. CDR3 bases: TGTGCCAGCAGTGAAGCCCCCAAAGTTGAGCAGTTCTTC.

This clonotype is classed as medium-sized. CDR3 sequence: CASTSTGRYTGELFF. The CDR3 DNA reads as TGTGCCAGCACCTCAACAGGGAGGTACACCGGGGAGCTGTTTTTT. The V call is TRBV11-2, the J call TRBJ2-2; D assignment may be TRBD1 or TRBD2 (6 bases each). Between the trimmed V and J ends, which lost 7 bases and 3 bases, there was a span of 15 bases. This CDR3 has 15 residues. CDR1 SGHAT and CDR2 FQNNGV come from the germline V gene.

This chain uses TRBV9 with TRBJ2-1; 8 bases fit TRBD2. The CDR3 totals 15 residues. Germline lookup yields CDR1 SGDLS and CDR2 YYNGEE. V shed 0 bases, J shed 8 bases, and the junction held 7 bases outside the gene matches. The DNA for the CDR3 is TGTGCCAGCAGCGTAGTAGCGGGGCCGGGCTATGAGCAGTTCTTC. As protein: CASSVVAGPGYEQFF.

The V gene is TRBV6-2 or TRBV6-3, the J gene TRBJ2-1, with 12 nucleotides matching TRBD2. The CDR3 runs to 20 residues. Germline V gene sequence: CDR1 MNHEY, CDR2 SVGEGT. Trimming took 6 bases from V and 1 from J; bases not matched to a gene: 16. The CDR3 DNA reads TGTGCCAGCAGGCACCCGAGACTAGCGGGAGCTCAAAAGTCCTACAATGAGCAGTTCTTC. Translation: CASRHPRLAGAQKSYNEQFF.

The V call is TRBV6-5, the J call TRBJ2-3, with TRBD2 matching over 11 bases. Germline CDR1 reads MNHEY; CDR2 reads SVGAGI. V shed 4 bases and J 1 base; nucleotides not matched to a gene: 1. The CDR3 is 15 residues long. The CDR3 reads CASSWTSGRTDTQYF. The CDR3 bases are TGTGCCAGCAGTTGGACTAGCGGGCGCACAGATACGCAGTATTTT.

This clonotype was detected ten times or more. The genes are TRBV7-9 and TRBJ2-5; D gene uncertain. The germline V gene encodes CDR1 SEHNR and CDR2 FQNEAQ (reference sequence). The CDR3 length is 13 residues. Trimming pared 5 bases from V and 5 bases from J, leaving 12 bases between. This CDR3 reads CASSAHQVETQYF. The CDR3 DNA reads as TGTGCCAGCAGCGCCCATCAAGTGGAGACCCAGTACTTC.

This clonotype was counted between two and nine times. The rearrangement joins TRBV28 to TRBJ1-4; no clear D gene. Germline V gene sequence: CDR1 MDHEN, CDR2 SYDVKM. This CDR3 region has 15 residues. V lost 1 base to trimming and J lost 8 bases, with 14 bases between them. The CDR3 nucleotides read TGTGCCAGCAGTTTATCATGGACGGGAGCGGAAAAACTGTTTTTT. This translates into CASSLSWTGAEKLFF.

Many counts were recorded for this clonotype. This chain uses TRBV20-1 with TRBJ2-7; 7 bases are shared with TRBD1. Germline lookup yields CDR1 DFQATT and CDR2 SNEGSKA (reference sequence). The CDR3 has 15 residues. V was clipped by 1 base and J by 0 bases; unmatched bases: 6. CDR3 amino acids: CSARGRQGPSYEQYF. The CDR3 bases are TGCAGTGCTAGAGGCCGACAGGGTCCCTCCTACGAGCAGTACTTC.

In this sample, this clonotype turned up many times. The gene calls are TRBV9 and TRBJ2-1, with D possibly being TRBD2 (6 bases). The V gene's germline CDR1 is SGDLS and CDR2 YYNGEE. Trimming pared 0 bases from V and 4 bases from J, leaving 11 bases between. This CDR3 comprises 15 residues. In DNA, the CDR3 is TGTGCCAGCAGCGTAGGGGTAGCGGCTTACAATGAGCAGTTCTTC. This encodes CASSVGVAAYNEQFF.

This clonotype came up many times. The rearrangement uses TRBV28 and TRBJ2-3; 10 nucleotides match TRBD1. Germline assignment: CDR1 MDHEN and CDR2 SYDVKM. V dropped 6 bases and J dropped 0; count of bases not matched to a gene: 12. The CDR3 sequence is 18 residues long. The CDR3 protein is CASRQHPRTGGSTDTQYF. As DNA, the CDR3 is TGTGCCAGCAGACAACATCCCCGGACAGGGGGGAGCACAGATACGCAGTATTTT.

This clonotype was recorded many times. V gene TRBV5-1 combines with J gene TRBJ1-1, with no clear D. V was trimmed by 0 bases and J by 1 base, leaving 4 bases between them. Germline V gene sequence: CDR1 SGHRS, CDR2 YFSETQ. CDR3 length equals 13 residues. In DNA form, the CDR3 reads TGCGCCAGCAGCTTGGAGGCGAACACTGAAGCTTTCTTT. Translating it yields CASSLEANTEAFF.

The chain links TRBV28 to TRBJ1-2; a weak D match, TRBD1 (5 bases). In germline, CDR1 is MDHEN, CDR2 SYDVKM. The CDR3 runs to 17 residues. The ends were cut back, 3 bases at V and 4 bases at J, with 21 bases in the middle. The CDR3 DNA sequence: TGTGCCAGCAGTTTTCCTGCCCTCGTAGGGGCCACCTATGGCTACACCTTC. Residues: CASSFPALVGATYGYTF.

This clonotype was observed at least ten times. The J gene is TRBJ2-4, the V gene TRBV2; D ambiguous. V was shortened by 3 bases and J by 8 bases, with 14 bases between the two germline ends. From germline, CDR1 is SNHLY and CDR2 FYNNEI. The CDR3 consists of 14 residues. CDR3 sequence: CASSDNAMTDIQYF. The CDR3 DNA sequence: TGTGCCAGCAGTGATAACGCGATGACGGACATTCAGTACTTC.

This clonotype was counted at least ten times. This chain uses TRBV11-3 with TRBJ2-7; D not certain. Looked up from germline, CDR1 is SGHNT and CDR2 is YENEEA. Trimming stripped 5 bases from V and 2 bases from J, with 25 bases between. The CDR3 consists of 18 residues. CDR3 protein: CASSLKPLHLTRPYEQYF. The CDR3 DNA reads TGTGCCAGCAGCCTCAAGCCCCTTCATCTAACCCGGCCCTACGAGCAGTACTTC.

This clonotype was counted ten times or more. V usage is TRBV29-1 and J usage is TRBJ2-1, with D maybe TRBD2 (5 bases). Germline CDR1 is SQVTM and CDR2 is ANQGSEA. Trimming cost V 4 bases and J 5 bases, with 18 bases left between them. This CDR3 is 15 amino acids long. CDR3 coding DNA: TGCAGCGTTGCCCCTCAGAGCGCACTAGACAATGAGCAGTTCTTC. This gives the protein CSVAPQSALDNEQFF.

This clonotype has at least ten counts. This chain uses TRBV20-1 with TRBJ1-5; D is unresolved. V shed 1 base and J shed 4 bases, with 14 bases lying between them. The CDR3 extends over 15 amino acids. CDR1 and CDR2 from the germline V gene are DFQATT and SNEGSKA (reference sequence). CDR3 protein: CSARAREVGNQPQHF. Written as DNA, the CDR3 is TGCAGTGCTAGAGCCCGGGAAGTAGGGAATCAGCCCCAGCATTTT.

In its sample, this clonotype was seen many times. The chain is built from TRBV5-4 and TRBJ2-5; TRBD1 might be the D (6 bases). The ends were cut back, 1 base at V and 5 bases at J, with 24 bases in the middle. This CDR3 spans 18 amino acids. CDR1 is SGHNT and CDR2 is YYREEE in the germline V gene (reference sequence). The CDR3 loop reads CASSLKGVVAPQSETQYF. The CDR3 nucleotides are TGTGCCAGCAGCTTGAAGGGGGTTGTCGCTCCCCAAAGCGAGACCCAGTACTTC.

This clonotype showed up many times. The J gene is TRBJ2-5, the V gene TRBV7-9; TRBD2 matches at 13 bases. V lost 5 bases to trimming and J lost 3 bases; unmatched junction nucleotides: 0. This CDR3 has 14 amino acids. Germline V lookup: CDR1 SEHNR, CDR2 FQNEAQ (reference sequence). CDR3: CASSGTSGKETQYF. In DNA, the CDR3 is TGTGCCAGCAGCGGGACTAGCGGGAAAGAGACCCAGTACTTC.

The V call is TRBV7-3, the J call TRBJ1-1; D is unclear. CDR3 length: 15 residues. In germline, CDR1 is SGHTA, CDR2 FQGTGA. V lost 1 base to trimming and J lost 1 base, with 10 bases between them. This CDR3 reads CASSLNAGWNTEAFF. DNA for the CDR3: TGTGCCAGCAGCTTAAACGCGGGGTGGAACACTGAAGCTTTCTTT.

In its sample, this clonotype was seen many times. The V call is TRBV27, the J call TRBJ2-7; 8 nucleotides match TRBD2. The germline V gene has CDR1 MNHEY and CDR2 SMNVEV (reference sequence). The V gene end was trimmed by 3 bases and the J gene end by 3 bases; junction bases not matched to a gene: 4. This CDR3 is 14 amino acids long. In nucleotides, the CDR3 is TGTGCCAGCAGTTTGGGGACTAGAAACTACGAGCAGTACTTC. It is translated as CASSLGTRNYEQYF.

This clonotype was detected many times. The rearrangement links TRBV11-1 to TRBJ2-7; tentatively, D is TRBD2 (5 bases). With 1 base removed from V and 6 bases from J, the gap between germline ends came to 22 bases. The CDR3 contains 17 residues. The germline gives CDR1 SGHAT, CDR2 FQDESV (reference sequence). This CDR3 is CASSLGGTGRGPREQYF. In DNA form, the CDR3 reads TGTGCCAGCAGCTTAGGTGGTACGGGGAGAGGGCCGCGCGAGCAGTACTTC.